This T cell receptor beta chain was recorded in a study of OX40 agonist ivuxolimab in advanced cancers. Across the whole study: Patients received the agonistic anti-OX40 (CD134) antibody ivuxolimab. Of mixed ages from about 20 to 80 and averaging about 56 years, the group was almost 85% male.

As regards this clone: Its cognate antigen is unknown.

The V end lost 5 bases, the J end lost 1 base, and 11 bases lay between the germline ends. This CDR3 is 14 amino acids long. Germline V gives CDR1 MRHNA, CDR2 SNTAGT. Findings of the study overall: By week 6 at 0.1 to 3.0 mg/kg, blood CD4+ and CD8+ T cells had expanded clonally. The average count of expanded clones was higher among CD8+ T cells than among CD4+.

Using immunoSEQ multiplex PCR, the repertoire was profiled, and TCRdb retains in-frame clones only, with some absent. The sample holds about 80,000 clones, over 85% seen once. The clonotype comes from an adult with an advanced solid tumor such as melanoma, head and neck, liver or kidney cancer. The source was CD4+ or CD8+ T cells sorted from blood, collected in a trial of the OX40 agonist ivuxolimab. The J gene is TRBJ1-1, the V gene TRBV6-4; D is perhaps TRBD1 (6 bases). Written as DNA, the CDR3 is TGTGCCAGCAGTCACGGGGGCGAGAACACTGAAGCTTTCTTT. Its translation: CASSHGGENTEAFF.